What follows are 29 T cell receptor beta chains derived from one specimen sequenced in a study of memory CD4+ T cells and cytomegalovirus serostatus. Repertoires were generated with immunoSEQ multiplex PCR, while TCRdb's copy carries only in-frame clones and drops some. The data show about 60,000 clones, 60% to 85% seen once. The sort gate was single viable CD3+CD4+CD8-CD45RO+ cells for memory CD4+ T cells. Sequences were obtained from memory CD4+ T cells from blood. Every receptor here comes from an adult in good health and CMV-seronegative. Some clones in this sample may be carry-over from other donors' samples.

The chain is built from TRBV2 and TRBJ1-1; tentatively, D is TRBD1 (6 bases). The V gene's germline CDR1 is SNHLY and CDR2 FYNNEI. The V and J ends lost 3 bases and 5 bases respectively, with 13 bases between them. The CDR3 consists of 14 residues. The chain's CDR3 is CASSDVGGRTEAFF. DNA for the CDR3: TGTGCCAGCAGTGATGTCGGGGGGCGAACTGAAGCTTTCTTT.

This clone was counted only a few times. DNA of the CDR3: TGTGCCAGTAGTATGGATTCTCAGCCCCAGCATTTT. This sequence encodes CASSMDSQPQHF. The V gene is TRBV19, the J gene TRBJ1-5, with D unclear. CDR1 and CDR2 (germline): LNHDA, SQIVND (reference sequence). The CDR3 sequence is 12 residues long. V was shortened by 3 bases and J by 6 bases, with 6 bases between the two germline ends. Complete variable domain (other parts from reference TRBV19 and TRBJ1-5): DGGITQSPKYLFRKEGQNVTLSCEQNLNHDAMYWYRQDPGQGLRLIYYSQIVNDFQKGDIAEGYSVSREKKESFPLTVTSAQKNPTAFYLCASSMDSQPQHFGDGTRLSIL.

The rearrangement links TRBV21-1 to TRBJ2-7. TRBV21-1 is listed as a pseudogene. This CDR3 has 17 residues. The CDR3 spells CASSKRLSRTVAYEQYF. The DNA of the CDR3 is TGTGCCAGCAGCAAACGCCTTTCTCGGACGGTTGCCTACGAGCAGTACTTC.

V gene TRBV28 combines with J gene TRBJ2-2; 9 bases match TRBD1. In germline, CDR1 is MDHEN, CDR2 SYDVKM. V trimming: 8 bases; J trimming: 5 bases; junction bases outside the gene matches: 18. CDR3 length: 18 amino acids. CDR3 protein: CASLGNRRTGGGTGELFF. The CDR3 region has the DNA TGTGCCAGCCTAGGAAACCGTCGTACAGGGGGCGGAACCGGGGAGCTGTTTTTT.

The chain uses TRBV30 and TRBJ1-4; TRBD1 might be the D (6 bases). Trimming stripped 4 bases from V and 8 bases from J, with 11 bases between. CDR3 size: 12 residues. Germline V gene lookup returns CDR1 GTSNPN and CDR2 SVGIG (reference sequence). The CDR3 region is CAWNREEEKLFF. CDR3 sequence (DNA): TGTGCCTGGAACAGGGAGGAAGAAAAACTGTTTTTT.

The chain has TRBV6-6 and TRBJ2-7; the D gene is possibly TRBD2 (5 bases). Trimming stripped 4 bases from V and 3 bases from J, with 7 bases between. The CDR3 covers 12 residues. Germline V gives CDR1 MNHNY, CDR2 SVGAGI (reference sequence). The chain's CDR3 is CASSSGIYEQYF. CDR3 DNA: TGTGCCAGCAGTTCCGGGATCTACGAGCAGTACTTC.

The chain is built from TRBV27 and TRBJ2-1; TRBD1 is a possible D gene (5 bases). The CDR3 sequence is 14 residues long. Between the trimmed V and J ends, which lost 9 bases and 0 bases, there was a span of 12 bases. In germline, CDR1 is MNHEY, CDR2 SMNVEV (reference sequence). The CDR3 nucleotides are TGTGCCAGTCGACAGACCTTCTCCTACAATGAGCAGTTCTTC. Its protein product is CASRQTFSYNEQFF.

The chain is built from TRBV18 and TRBJ2-7, with 12 bases identical to TRBD1. CDR1 is KGHSH and CDR2 is LQKENI in the germline V gene. With 4 bases clipped from V and 5 bases from J, the junction kept 6 bases outside the gene matches. This CDR3 is 15 amino acids long. CDR3 DNA sequence: TGTGCCAGCTCACTCGGGACAGGGGGCCTCAACGAGCAGTACTTC. Its protein is CASSLGTGGLNEQYF.

The J gene is TRBJ1-5, the V gene TRBV15; D not certain. Germline V gives CDR1 LNHNV, CDR2 YYDKDF (reference sequence). This CDR3 spans 15 amino acids. Deletions cut 0 bases from V and 5 bases from J, with 11 bases between. DNA for the CDR3: TGTGCCACCAGCAGAGATAGTACAGCTTATCAGCCCCAGCATTTT. This codes for CATSRDSTAYQPQHF.

The chain employs TRBV6-5 and TRBJ1-4; D call uncertain. Trimming pared 6 bases from V and 7 bases from J, leaving 18 bases between. The CDR3 length is 15 residues. CDR1 is MNHEY and CDR2 is SVGAGI in the germline V gene. CDR3 DNA: TGTGCCAGCAGCGCTGGTGGAGGTTCATCTGAAAAACTGTTTTTT. Its translation is CASSAGGGSSEKLFF.

On this clone: This sample includes further DNA sequences coding for the same CDR3. The genes are TRBV6-1 and TRBJ2-5, with D perhaps given as TRBD1 or TRBD2 (6 bases each). CDR1 and CDR2 from the germline V gene are MNHNS and SASEGT. The V end lost 1 base, the J end lost 5 bases, and 8 bases lay between the germline ends. CDR3 length: 13 residues. The CDR3 sequence is CASSEEGGETQYF. In DNA form, the CDR3 reads TGTGCCAGCAGTGAAGAAGGGGGGGAGACCCAGTACTTC.

This chain connects TRBV6-5 to TRBJ1-5; TRBD1 aligns across 9 bases. V shed 2 bases, J shed 4 bases, and the junction held 3 bases outside the gene matches. The CDR3 consists of 15 residues. Germline V gene data show CDR1 as MNHEY and CDR2 as SVGAGI. CDR3 sequence reads: CASSYTQGANQPQHF. CDR3 nucleotide sequence: TGTGCCAGCAGTTACACACAGGGGGCAAATCAGCCCCAGCATTTT.

The CDR3, as DNA: TGTGCCAGCAGCTTGGGGGACAGGGGTTCAGCTTTCTTT. It specifies CASSLGDRGSAFF. V is TRBV5-6 and J is TRBJ1-1; 10 nucleotides match TRBD1. The CDR3 loop spans 13 amino acids. With V trimmed by 0 bases and J by 10 bases, 3 bases remained unmatched. Germline V gene data show CDR1 as SGHDT and CDR2 as YYEEEE.

The genes are TRBV7-3 and TRBJ2-3, with 12 bases that match TRBD2. The germline CDR1 and CDR2 sequences are SGHTA and FQGTGA. V lost 5 bases to trimming and J lost 5 bases; unmatched junction nucleotides: 2. This CDR3 is 14 amino acids long. The CDR3 reads CASSPGLAGDTQYF. CDR3 sequence (DNA): TGTGCCAGCAGCCCGGGACTAGCGGGAGATACGCAGTATTTT.

The V gene is TRBV6-6, the J gene TRBJ1-4, with TRBD1 matching over 8 bases. With 8 bases clipped from V and 7 bases from J, the junction kept 9 bases outside the gene matches. This CDR3 contains 14 residues. CDR1 is MNHNY, CDR2 SVGAGI, per germline (reference sequence). The CDR3: CASGSTGEFEKLFF. DNA for the CDR3: TGTGCCAGCGGGTCGACAGGGGAATTTGAAAAACTGTTTTTT.

The rearrangement links TRBV4-2 to TRBJ1-1; TRBD1 matches at 7 bases. Per germline, CDR1 LGHNA and CDR2 YNFKEQ. V gave up 4 bases and J gave up 0 bases; unmatched junction bases: 5. CDR3 length: 15 residues. In DNA form, the CDR3 reads TGTGCCAGCAGCCCTACAGGGGCTCTGAACACTGAAGCTTTCTTT. Translated, it gives CASSPTGALNTEAFF.

This chain joins TRBV13 and TRBJ2-7, with D unresolved. CDR1 is PRHDT, CDR2 FYEKMQ, per germline (reference sequence). Trimming took off 3 bases at V and 0 bases at J, with 12 bases between the two ends. CDR3 length equals 15 residues. CDR3 sequence reads: CASSFYVADSYEQYF. The CDR3 DNA sequence: TGTGCCAGCAGCTTTTACGTCGCTGACTCCTACGAGCAGTACTTC.

This chain uses TRBV4-3 with TRBJ1-2, with D tentatively TRBD1 (5 bases). The germline V gene has CDR1 LGHNA and CDR2 YSLEER. With 0 bases removed from V and 3 bases from J, the gap between germline ends came to 8 bases. This CDR3 comprises 14 residues. The CDR3 bases are TGCGCCAGCAGCCAAGAGAGGGGCGACTATGGCTACACCTTC. It is translated as CASSQERGDYGYTF.

This rearrangement joins TRBV5-4 to TRBJ2-5; 7 positions match TRBD2. Germline CDR1 and CDR2: SGHNT and YYREEE (reference sequence). This CDR3 contains 14 residues. Trimming cost V 0 bases and J 5 bases; bases outside gene matches: 4. The CDR3 is CASSLGPAGETQYF. The CDR3 nucleotides read TGTGCCAGCAGCTTGGGACCAGCGGGGGAGACCCAGTACTTC.

The V and J genes are TRBV28 and TRBJ1-2; TRBD1 might be the D (6 bases). The germline CDR1 and CDR2 sequences are MDHEN and SYDVKM. V was shortened by 6 bases and J by 6 bases, with 17 bases between the two germline ends. The CDR3 has 14 residues. The CDR3 bases are TGTGCCAGCAGAACAACAGGAGACAGGAATGGCTACACCTTC. It translates to CASRTTGDRNGYTF.

The chain is built from TRBV5-4 and TRBJ2-7, with D tentatively TRBD1 or TRBD2 (7 bases each). The CDR3 has 16 residues. Germline V gene sequence: CDR1 SGHNT, CDR2 YYREEE (reference sequence). Trimming left V 5 bases short and J 0 bases short, with 18 bases between. CDR3 nucleotide sequence: TGTGCCAGCAGAAACTTGCAGGGGGGGTACTCCTACGAGCAGTACTTC. Amino acid sequence: CASRNLQGGYSYEQYF. Filled out from reference TRBV5-4 and TRBJ2-7, the complete variable domain reads ETGVTQSPTHLIKTRGQQVTLRCSSQSGHNTVSWYQQALGQGPQFIFQYYREEENGRGNFPPRFSGLQFPNYSSELNVNALELDDSALYLCASRNLQGGYSYEQYFGPGTRLTVT.

The gene calls are TRBV19 and TRBJ2-7; 9 nucleotides agree with TRBD2. This CDR3 spans 15 amino acids. Germline trimming cut 6 bases from V and 1 base from J; bases unmatched to any gene: 7. Germline V gene sequence: CDR1 LNHDA, CDR2 SQIVND (reference sequence). The CDR3 spells CASSVAGDLSYEQYF. The CDR3 nucleotides read TGTGCCAGTAGCGTAGCGGGAGATCTTTCCTACGAGCAGTACTTC.

In its sample, this clone was seen once. The rearrangement links TRBV6-6 to TRBJ1-3; D is undetermined. The length of the CDR3 is 15 residues. Germline values: CDR1 MNHNY, CDR2 SVGAGI (reference sequence). Trimming removed 0 bases from V and 0 bases from J, with 6 bases in between. The CDR3 region has the DNA TGTGCCAGCAGTTACTCGGCACACTCTGGAAACACCATATATTTT. This codes for CASSYSAHSGNTIYF.

V and J are TRBV18 and TRBJ2-2; D may be TRBD2 (6 bases). Looked up from germline, CDR1 is KGHSH and CDR2 is LQKENI. The V gene lost 3 bases and the J gene lost 1 base, with 9 bases spanning the gap. The CDR3 has 15 residues. The CDR3 DNA sequence: TGTGCCAGCTCACCGACGACTAGGAACACCGGGGAGCTGTTTTTT. Encoded protein: CASSPTTRNTGELFF.

The chain couples TRBV7-6 to TRBJ2-7; 9 nucleotides match TRBD2. Germline V gene sequence: CDR1 SGHVS, CDR2 FNYEAQ. This CDR3 has 16 residues. Trimming removed 5 bases from V and 7 bases from J; junction bases left unmatched: 15. CDR3 residues: CASSLSPSGTYNEQYF. CDR3 DNA: TGTGCCAGCAGCCTCTCACCTAGCGGGACGTACAATGAGCAGTACTTC.

This clone was recorded once. The chain combines TRBV6-5 with TRBJ1-3; D is unclear. The ends were cut back, 0 bases at V and 0 bases at J, with 6 bases in the middle. CDR1 and CDR2 (germline): MNHEY, SVGAGI. The CDR3 runs 15 residues. DNA for the CDR3: TGTGCCAGCAGTTACTCGGCACACTCTGGAAACACCATATATTTT. This sequence encodes CASSYSAHSGNTIYF.

The V gene is TRBV4-3, the J gene TRBJ1-4; TRBD1 might be the D (5 bases). V lost 4 bases and J lost 8, with 8 bases in between. The CDR3 runs 12 residues. Germline V gene data show CDR1 as LGHNA and CDR2 as YSLEER. The CDR3 protein is CASSRGREKLFF. CDR3 in DNA: TGCGCCAGCAGCCGGGGACGAGAAAAACTGTTTTTT.

The gene calls are TRBV6-4 and TRBJ2-3; D remains unclear. Per germline, CDR1 MRHNA and CDR2 SNTAGT. The V and J ends lost 4 bases and 2 bases respectively, with 7 bases between them. The CDR3 extends over 13 amino acids. The chain's CDR3 is CASSVRHTDTQYF. DNA for the CDR3: TGTGCCAGCAGTGTTAGACACACAGATACGCAGTATTTT.

The chain recombines TRBV6-5 with TRBJ2-1; 12 nucleotides align to TRBD2. Germline V gene sequence: CDR1 MNHEY, CDR2 SVGAGI. This CDR3 comprises 14 residues. V shed 6 bases, J shed 7 bases, and the junction held 4 bases outside the gene matches. The CDR3 coding sequence is TGTGCCAGCAGGACTAGCGGGAGCTTTAATGAGCAGTTCTTC. Translating gives CASRTSGSFNEQFF.